These T cell receptor beta chains were read from a single sample in a study of T cell repertoires in cytomegalovirus infection. Each CDR3 protein is one row after TCRdb ran MiXCR on the reads. The data contain around 740,000 distinct CDR3 sequences, 35% of them singletons. Sequencing used PBMCs. All receptors come from a human donor in good health (CMV status not recorded). Some clones in this sample may be carry-over from other donors' samples. Both conserved end residues are part of each CDR3. Fields, in order: V gene, D gene, clone size, J gene, CDR3 protein, CDR3 DNA. The D gene is left open where the match is weak. Rows give clone size only sometimes, using once, few, many, or a class for an expanded clone.

v_call: TRBV5-4
d_call: TRBD1
clone_size: few
j_call: TRBJ2-3
cdr3_aa: CASSLPNRGGTQYF
cdr3_nt: TGTGCCAGCAGCTTACCAAACAGGGGTGGAACGCAGTATTTT

v_call: TRBV10-3
d_call: TRBD1
clone_size: -
j_call: TRBJ1-5
cdr3_aa: CAISDGDSSSNQPQHF
cdr3_nt: TGTGCCATCAGTGACGGGGACAGCTCTAGCAATCAGCCCCAGCATTTT

v_call: TRBV6-8
d_call: -
clone_size: -
j_call: TRBJ2-1
cdr3_aa: CASRGLVEQFF
cdr3_nt: TGTGCCAGCAGAGGACTTGTGGAGCAGTTCTTC

v_call: TRBV29-1
d_call: -
clone_size: -
j_call: TRBJ2-1
cdr3_aa: CSVGARVYEQFF
cdr3_nt: TGCAGCGTTGGGGCAAGGGTCTATGAGCAGTTCTTC

v_call: TRBV7-7
d_call: -
clone_size: many
j_call: TRBJ2-3
cdr3_aa: CASSLGVGGPSTDTQYF
cdr3_nt: TGTGCTAGCAGCTTAGGGGTGGGCGGACCTAGCACAGATACGCAGTATTTT

v_call: TRBV7-9
d_call: -
clone_size: -
j_call: TRBJ1-1
cdr3_aa: CASSPGDFRANTEAFF
cdr3_nt: TGTGCCAGCAGCCCGGGGGACTTTAGGGCGAACACTGAAGCTTTCTTT

v_call: TRBV7-7
d_call: TRBD1
clone_size: many
j_call: TRBJ1-5
cdr3_aa: CASSLLSGTGHQPQHF
cdr3_nt: TGTGCTAGCAGCTTGTTATCCGGGACAGGGCATCAGCCCCAGCATTTT

v_call: TRBV12-3/TRBV12-4
d_call: -
clone_size: -
j_call: TRBJ2-7
cdr3_aa: CASTLKEEYEQYF
cdr3_nt: TGTGCCAGCACTCTAAAGGAGGAATACGAGCAGTACTTC

v_call: TRBV7-2
d_call: -
clone_size: many
j_call: TRBJ2-7
cdr3_aa: CASSSLDRAEQYF
cdr3_nt: TGTGCCAGCAGCTCATTAGACCGGGCGGAGCAGTACTTC

v_call: TRBV24-1
d_call: TRBD1
clone_size: few
j_call: TRBJ2-3
cdr3_aa: CATSIGQGVDTQYF
cdr3_nt: TGTGCCACCAGTATCGGACAGGGGGTCGATACGCAGTATTTT

v_call: TRBV7-6
d_call: TRBD2
clone_size: -
j_call: TRBJ2-1
cdr3_aa: CASSLASQVLAGRYNEQFF
cdr3_nt: TGTGCCAGCAGCTTAGCAAGTCAGGTACTAGCGGGGAGATACAATGAGCAGTTCTTC

v_call: TRBV5-4
d_call: TRBD2
clone_size: -
j_call: TRBJ2-2
cdr3_aa: CASSLLGLAPTGELFF
cdr3_nt: TGTGCCAGCAGCTTGCTCGGACTAGCCCCCACCGGGGAGCTGTTTTTT

v_call: TRBV7-8
d_call: -
clone_size: many
j_call: TRBJ2-7
cdr3_aa: CASSLDPSYEQYF
cdr3_nt: TGTGCCAGCAGCTTAGACCCCTCCTACGAGCAGTACTTC

v_call: TRBV6-7
d_call: -
clone_size: few
j_call: TRBJ2-7
cdr3_aa: CASSKGMREYF
cdr3_nt: TGTGCCAGCAGTAAAGGAATGCGGGAGTACTTC

v_call: TRBV28
d_call: TRBD1
clone_size: few
j_call: TRBJ1-6
cdr3_aa: CASSSPGQGVNSPLHF
cdr3_nt: TGTGCCAGCAGTTCTCCCGGACAGGGGGTAAATTCACCCCTCCACTTT

v_call: TRBV4-1
d_call: -
clone_size: -
j_call: TRBJ2-7
cdr3_aa: CASSLRITYEQYF
cdr3_nt: TGCGCCAGCAGCCTCCGAATAACCTACGAGCAGTACTTC

v_call: TRBV12-3/TRBV12-4
d_call: -
clone_size: -
j_call: TRBJ2-7
cdr3_aa: CASRVVGEVYEQYF
cdr3_nt: TGTGCCAGCAGAGTGGTGGGAGAAGTTTACGAGCAGTACTTC

v_call: TRBV20-1
d_call: -
clone_size: -
j_call: TRBJ2-7
cdr3_aa: CSARVPAGSLSEQYF
cdr3_nt: TGCAGTGCTAGAGTTCCCGCGGGGTCTCTGTCCGAGCAGTACTTC

v_call: TRBV7-2
d_call: TRBD2
clone_size: many
j_call: TRBJ2-1
cdr3_aa: CASSLVVLAGDEQFF
cdr3_nt: TGTGCCAGCAGCTTAGTAGTCTTAGCGGGGGACGAGCAGTTCTTC

v_call: TRBV6-2/TRBV6-3
d_call: TRBD2
clone_size: few
j_call: TRBJ2-3
cdr3_aa: CASSYSTAGGPPGTDTQYF
cdr3_nt: TGTGCCAGCAGTTACTCGACGGCGGGAGGGCCCCCTGGCACAGATACGCAGTATTTT

v_call: TRBV28
d_call: -
clone_size: many
j_call: TRBJ2-3
cdr3_aa: CASSLTDTQYF
cdr3_nt: TGTGCCAGCAGCTTAACAGATACGCAGTATTTT

v_call: TRBV6-1
d_call: -
clone_size: -
j_call: TRBJ1-2
cdr3_aa: CASSELRGKDYGYTF
cdr3_nt: TGTGCCAGCAGTGAATTGAGGGGTAAGGACTATGGCTACACCTTC

v_call: TRBV6-6
d_call: -
clone_size: few
j_call: TRBJ1-3
cdr3_aa: CASSYSTGISGNTIYF
cdr3_nt: TGTGCCAGCAGTTACTCGACCGGGATCTCTGGAAACACCATATATTTT

v_call: TRBV28
d_call: TRBD1
clone_size: -
j_call: TRBJ1-6
cdr3_aa: CASRTGFFNSPLHF
cdr3_nt: TGTGCCAGCAGGACAGGGTTTTTTAATTCACCCCTCCACTTT

v_call: TRBV15
d_call: -
clone_size: -
j_call: TRBJ2-7
cdr3_aa: CATSEGGEHSYEQYF
cdr3_nt: TGTGCCACCAGCGAGGGGGGGGAACACTCCTACGAGCAGTACTTC

v_call: TRBV28
d_call: -
clone_size: -
j_call: TRBJ2-1
cdr3_aa: CASSLSQGIYNEQFF
cdr3_nt: TGTGCCAGCAGTTTAAGTCAGGGTATCTACAATGAGCAGTTCTTC

v_call: TRBV29-1
d_call: -
clone_size: -
j_call: TRBJ1-1
cdr3_aa: CSVPAVNTEAFF
cdr3_nt: TGCAGCGTCCCCGCGGTGAACACTGAAGCTTTCTTT

v_call: TRBV7-2
d_call: TRBD2
clone_size: many
j_call: TRBJ2-2
cdr3_aa: CASSLYGLAGEGRGTGELFF
cdr3_nt: TGTGCCAGCAGCTTATACGGACTAGCGGGGGAAGGGCGGGGCACCGGGGAGCTGTTTTTT

v_call: TRBV30
d_call: -
clone_size: -
j_call: TRBJ2-7
cdr3_aa: CAWRITSREQYF
cdr3_nt: TGTGCCTGGAGGATAACTAGTCGAGAGCAGTACTTC

v_call: TRBV6-1
d_call: TRBD1
clone_size: -
j_call: TRBJ2-7
cdr3_aa: CASFGQGRNYEQYF
cdr3_nt: TGTGCCAGCTTCGGACAGGGGCGGAATTACGAGCAGTACTTC

v_call: TRBV4-1
d_call: -
clone_size: -
j_call: TRBJ2-5
cdr3_aa: CASSQDGLPDQETQYF
cdr3_nt: TGCGCCAGCAGCCAAGACGGACTGCCCGACCAAGAGACCCAGTACTTC

v_call: TRBV6-5
d_call: -
clone_size: few
j_call: TRBJ2-7
cdr3_aa: CASSYGPGRYYEQYF
cdr3_nt: TGTGCCAGCAGTTACGGGCCGGGAAGATACTACGAGCAGTACTTC

v_call: TRBV7-9
d_call: -
clone_size: many
j_call: TRBJ2-1
cdr3_aa: CASSLGQYNEQFF
cdr3_nt: TGTGCCAGCAGCTTAGGACAGTACAATGAGCAGTTCTTC

v_call: TRBV28
d_call: -
clone_size: -
j_call: TRBJ2-7
cdr3_aa: CASRPIGTMGYEQYF
cdr3_nt: TGTGCCAGCAGGCCAATAGGTACCATGGGCTACGAGCAGTACTTC

v_call: TRBV28
d_call: TRBD2
clone_size: -
j_call: TRBJ2-4
cdr3_aa: CASSFIEFPGGDIQYF
cdr3_nt: TGTGCCAGCAGTTTTATAGAGTTCCCCGGGGGGGACATTCAGTACTTC

v_call: TRBV27
d_call: -
clone_size: -
j_call: TRBJ2-6
cdr3_aa: CASSLRRGLPSGANVLTF
cdr3_nt: TGTGCCAGCAGTTTAAGGAGGGGATTGCCCTCTGGGGCCAACGTCCTGACTTTC

v_call: TRBV6-1
d_call: -
clone_size: -
j_call: TRBJ2-4
cdr3_aa: CASSEQRGRGVAKNIQYF
cdr3_nt: TGTGCCAGCAGTGAACAAAGGGGGCGGGGGGTAGCCAAAAACATTCAGTACTTC

v_call: TRBV7-8
d_call: TRBD1
clone_size: many
j_call: TRBJ2-7
cdr3_aa: CASTRGGLYEQYF
cdr3_nt: TGTGCCAGCACCCGAGGGGGCCTCTACGAGCAGTACTTC

v_call: TRBV24-1
d_call: TRBD2
clone_size: few
j_call: TRBJ2-1
cdr3_aa: CATTGSGGTSPNNEQFF
cdr3_nt: TGTGCCACCACTGGTTCAGGAGGGACTAGCCCCAATAATGAGCAGTTCTTC

v_call: TRBV4-1
d_call: -
clone_size: -
j_call: TRBJ2-3
cdr3_aa: CASSQERADGNTQYF
cdr3_nt: TGCGCCAGCAGCCAAGAAAGAGCCGACGGGAATACGCAGTATTTT

v_call: TRBV7-9
d_call: -
clone_size: -
j_call: TRBJ1-2
cdr3_aa: CASSPSEQGRYGYTF
cdr3_nt: TGTGCCAGCAGCCCCTCGGAACAGGGCCGATATGGCTACACCTTC

v_call: TRBV6-5
d_call: -
clone_size: -
j_call: TRBJ1-3
cdr3_aa: CASSQHSPSSGNTIYF
cdr3_nt: TGTGCCAGCAGCCAACATAGTCCCTCCTCTGGAAACACCATATATTTT

v_call: TRBV7-9
d_call: -
clone_size: few
j_call: TRBJ2-1
cdr3_aa: CASSPQGTTRNEQFF
cdr3_nt: TGTGCCAGCAGCCCACAGGGCACCACGCGCAATGAGCAGTTCTTC

v_call: TRBV5-1
d_call: -
clone_size: few
j_call: TRBJ1-1
cdr3_aa: CASSLDTGRNTEAFF
cdr3_nt: TGCGCCAGCAGCTTGGATACTGGGAGGAACACTGAAGCTTTCTTT

v_call: TRBV12-3/TRBV12-4
d_call: -
clone_size: few
j_call: TRBJ2-1
cdr3_aa: CASSSAGLYNEQFF
cdr3_nt: TGTGCCAGCAGTTCAGCCGGACTCTACAATGAGCAGTTCTTC

v_call: TRBV14
d_call: TRBD1
clone_size: -
j_call: TRBJ2-5
cdr3_aa: CASSPGLTGGETQYF
cdr3_nt: TGTGCCAGCAGTCCCGGTTTGACAGGGGGTGAGACCCAGTACTTC

v_call: TRBV19
d_call: TRBD1
clone_size: many
j_call: TRBJ1-2
cdr3_aa: CASSTGQGFYGYTF
cdr3_nt: TGTGCCAGTAGCACGGGACAGGGGTTCTATGGCTACACCTTC

v_call: TRBV14
d_call: -
clone_size: many
j_call: TRBJ2-5
cdr3_aa: CASSPEGETQYF
cdr3_nt: TGTGCCAGCAGCCCCGAAGGGGAGACCCAGTACTTC

v_call: TRBV28
d_call: TRBD2
clone_size: -
j_call: TRBJ2-7
cdr3_aa: CASSLAEDTYEQYF
cdr3_nt: TGTGCCAGCAGTCTAGCGGAGGACACCTACGAGCAGTACTTC

v_call: TRBV10-3
d_call: TRBD1
clone_size: -
j_call: TRBJ1-1
cdr3_aa: CASWDSLDTEAFF
cdr3_nt: TGTGCCTCATGGGACAGCTTAGACACTGAAGCTTTCTTT

v_call: TRBV7-3
d_call: -
clone_size: -
j_call: TRBJ2-1
cdr3_aa: CASSAGLIHNEQFF
cdr3_nt: TGTGCCAGCTCCGCGGGACTTATCCACAATGAGCAGTTCTTC

v_call: TRBV5-4
d_call: TRBD1
clone_size: -
j_call: TRBJ1-6
cdr3_aa: CASSSRTGGNSPLHF
cdr3_nt: TGTGCCAGCAGCTCCAGGACAGGGGGAAATTCACCCCTCCACTTT

v_call: TRBV7-7
d_call: -
clone_size: -
j_call: TRBJ1-1
cdr3_aa: CASSSQFDTEAFF
cdr3_nt: TGTGCCAGCAGCTCCCAATTTGACACTGAAGCTTTCTTT

v_call: TRBV19
d_call: -
clone_size: -
j_call: TRBJ1-2
cdr3_aa: CASRGTARYGYTF
cdr3_nt: TGTGCCAGTAGAGGGACGGCCCGCTATGGCTACACCTTC

v_call: TRBV14
d_call: TRBD2
clone_size: -
j_call: TRBJ2-7
cdr3_aa: CASSPATDSTSAYEQYF
cdr3_nt: TGTGCCAGCAGCCCGGCGACAGACTCGACTAGCGCTTACGAGCAGTACTTC

v_call: TRBV19
d_call: -
clone_size: few
j_call: TRBJ1-5
cdr3_aa: CASSIGDQPQHF
cdr3_nt: TGTGCCAGTAGTATAGGGGATCAGCCCCAGCATTTT

v_call: TRBV12-3/TRBV12-4
d_call: -
clone_size: -
j_call: TRBJ2-7
cdr3_aa: CASSLPDRPPYEQYF
cdr3_nt: TGTGCCAGCAGTTTGCCCGACAGACCCCCCTACGAGCAGTACTTC

v_call: TRBV27
d_call: TRBD1
clone_size: -
j_call: TRBJ1-6
cdr3_aa: CASSPLGTGDSPLHF
cdr3_nt: TGTGCCAGCAGTCCCTTAGGGACAGGGGACTCACCCCTCCACTTT

v_call: TRBV7-9
d_call: -
clone_size: -
j_call: TRBJ1-4
cdr3_aa: CASSLGRGDTNEKLFF
cdr3_nt: TGTGCCAGCAGCTTAGGAAGGGGAGATACTAATGAAAAACTGTTTTTT